Shown below are 13 T cell receptor beta chains from a single sample sequenced in a study of T cells in Graves' hyperthyroidism and ophthalmopathy. The CDR3 regions of TCR beta were amplified from RNA transcripts. First-round RT-PCR targeting the TCR CDR3 was performed with the HTBI primer set. TCRdb redid the calling of the multiplex PCR reads with MiXCR, one entry per CDR3 protein. The repertoire holds hundreds of thousands of distinct CDR3 sequences, with about 13% as singletons. The sample was blood. These receptors all come from a woman between 18 and 29 years old with Graves' hyperthyroidism.

J is TRBJ1-2 and V is TRBV18; 8 bases fit TRBD1. CDR1 KGHSH and CDR2 LQKENI come from the germline V gene. CDR3 length: 15 amino acids. J lost 3 bases, V lost 2 bases, and 5 bases had no gene match. The CDR3 loop is CASSPGQGGDYGYTF. CDR3 coding DNA: TGTGCCAGCTCACCAGGACAGGGTGGTGACTATGGCTACACCTTC.

The chain couples TRBV27 to TRBJ1-1, with TRBD1 matching 8 bases. The CDR3 is made up of 16 amino acids. The V and J ends lost 5 bases and 4 bases, in that order; junction bases with no gene match: 12. The germline CDR1 and CDR2 sequences are MNHEY and SMNVEV (reference sequence). The CDR3 is CASSPTGAGESTEAFF. The CDR3 nucleotides read TGTGCCAGCAGTCCGACAGGGGCCGGGGAGAGCACTGAAGCTTTCTTT.

This clonotype showed up many times. The chain combines TRBV20-1 with TRBJ1-6; 7 bases are shared with TRBD1. V lost 6 bases, J lost 7 bases, and 9 bases stayed unmatched. Germline CDR1 reads DFQATT; CDR2 reads SNEGSKA (reference sequence). The CDR3 spans 14 residues. CDR3 coding DNA: TGCAGTGCCCCCGGGGGGACAGCAAATTCACCCCTCCACTTT. Translated: CSAPGGTANSPLHF.

As for this clonotype: A much larger clone is a single base away; this may be a read error. The chain has TRBV6-2 or TRBV6-3 and TRBJ2-1; the match to TRBD1 covers 8 bases. The CDR3 loop spans 16 amino acids. V was clipped by 10 bases and J by 0 bases; unmatched bases: 11. Germline CDR1 reads MNHEY; CDR2 reads SVGEGT. The CDR3 nucleotides are TGTGCCACTTCTCCGGACAGGGAGTCCTCCTACAATGAGCAGTTCTTC. Encoded protein: CATSPDRESSYNEQFF.

This clonotype was recorded at least ten times. The chain uses TRBV20-1 and TRBJ2-7; 8 nucleotides align to TRBD1. This CDR3 spans 13 amino acids. With 4 bases clipped from V and 2 bases from J, the junction kept 4 bases outside the gene matches. Germline CDR1 DFQATT, CDR2 SNEGSKA (reference sequence). CDR3 amino acids: CSANRDRPYEQYF. CDR3 coding DNA: TGCAGTGCTAACCGGGACAGGCCCTACGAGCAGTACTTC.

This clonotype was detected many times. The chain employs TRBV7-9 and TRBJ1-1; unclear D gene. V lost 5 bases, J lost 4 bases, and 8 bases lay in between. This CDR3 spans 12 amino acids. Germline CDR1 and CDR2: SEHNR and FQNEAQ (reference sequence). The CDR3 region has the DNA TGTGCCAGCAGCCCTTCCTTCACTGAAGCTTTCTTT. It specifies CASSPSFTEAFF.

CDR3 amino acids: CASSGRAGHTEAFF. In nucleotides, the CDR3 is TGCGCCAGCAGTGGTAGGGCGGGGCACACTGAAGCTTTCTTT. The genes are TRBV10-2 and TRBJ1-1; weak D call: TRBD1 (5 bases). CDR1 WSHSY and CDR2 SAAADI come from the germline V gene. The CDR3 is made up of 14 amino acids. Trimming left V 4 bases short and J 3 bases short, with 12 bases between.

This clonotype was found many times. This chain uses TRBV20-1 with TRBJ2-7; 12 bases agree with TRBD2. J was trimmed by 3 bases and V by 5 bases; bases with no gene match: 2. The CDR3 sequence is 13 residues long. CDR1 DFQATT and CDR2 SNEGSKA come from the germline V gene (reference sequence). CDR3 coding DNA: TGCAGTGCTGGACTAGCGGGATACTACGAGCAGTACTTC. It yields the protein CSAGLAGYYEQYF.

This clonotype was counted at least ten times. The V call is TRBV5-1, the J call TRBJ2-3, with D perhaps TRBD1 (6 bases). Germline lookup yields CDR1 SGHRS and CDR2 YFSETQ. Trimming left V 0 bases short and J 4 bases short, with 15 bases between. The CDR3 length is 16 residues. CDR3 nucleotide sequence: TGCGCCAGCAGCTTGGCCGCTACGGGACAACCAGATACGCAGTATTTT. Its protein is CASSLAATGQPDTQYF.

The chain joins TRBV20-1 to TRBJ2-3, with 8 bases matching TRBD2. The junction had 13 bases not matched to a gene; V was cut back by 5 bases and J by 6 bases. There are 15 residues in the CDR3. CDR1 DFQATT and CDR2 SNEGSKA come from the germline V gene (reference sequence). The CDR3 reads CSAALAGWGLDTQYF. In DNA form, the CDR3 reads TGCAGTGCTGCCCTAGCGGGTTGGGGGCTGGATACGCAGTATTTT.

This clonotype was seen repeatedly, ten times or more. The chain carries TRBV7-9 and TRBJ2-1; the match to TRBD2 covers 8 bases. The germline gives CDR1 SEHNR, CDR2 FQNEAQ (reference sequence). The CDR3 is made up of 14 amino acids. V shed 4 bases and J 7 bases; nucleotides not matched to a gene: 6. Here the CDR3 reads CASSSKPSGNEQFF. The CDR3 DNA is TGTGCCAGCAGCTCGAAACCTAGCGGGAATGAGCAGTTCTTC.

This clonotype was found a few times. The rearrangement links TRBV9 to TRBJ2-5, with D hard to call. Germline values: CDR1 SGDLS, CDR2 YYNGEE. The ends were cut back, 0 bases at V and 7 bases at J, with 13 bases in the middle. CDR3 length: 14 residues. CDR3 sequence (DNA): TGTGCCAGCAGCGTAGACGATACCCCCAGGACCCAGTACTTC. Translated: CASSVDDTPRTQYF. The full variable domain, completed using reference TRBV9 and TRBJ2-5, is DSGVTQTPKHLITATGQRVTLRCSPRSGDLSVYWYQQSLDQGLQFLIQYYNGEERAKGNILERFSAQQFPDLHSELNLSSLELGDSALYFCASSVDDTPRTQYFGPGTRLLVL.

This clonotype was found many times. The rearrangement links TRBV28 to TRBJ1-2; perhaps TRBD1 as D (5 bases). V was cut by 8 bases and J by 8 bases, with 21 bases left in between. The CDR3 has 14 residues. Germline CDR1 and CDR2: MDHEN and SYDVKM. Here the CDR3 DNA reads TGTGCCAGCGCAAGTCTTCTCAAGGGGCGCGGCTACACCTTC. It encodes CASASLLKGRGYTF.